The subject of this entry is one TCR beta chain. Its antigen is undetermined. This record belongs to a study of PD-1 blockade in classical Hodgkin lymphoma. Study-wide findings and caveats: Relapsed/refractory patients reportedly had the lowest baseline TCR diversity, below newly diagnosed patients, who were below healthy donors. Compared with baseline, CD4+ but not CD8+ TCR diversity had risen significantly by C4D1. Patients newly diagnosed and complete responders had comparable baseline diversity.

Time point given: cycle 4 day 1 (C4D1), after 5 to 7 weeks of nivolumab. The patients all showed relapse after autologous stem cell transplantation, while their brentuximab vedotin exposure varied. The CDR3 has 11 amino acids. Trimming took off 3 bases at V and 10 bases at J, with 10 bases between the two ends. Germline assignment: CDR1 GTSNPN and CDR2 SVGIG (reference sequence). The protocol was immunoSEQ multiplex PCR, while the TCRdb copy is restricted to in-frame clones and leaves out a portion. The sample holds about 41,000 clones; 65% to 70% are singletons and the top ten take about 2.6%. The origin of this receptor is a human donor with classical Hodgkin lymphoma. V and J are TRBV30 and TRBJ2-1; D perhaps matches TRBD1 (5 bases). Sequencing was performed on peripheral blood mononuclear cells (PBMCs), taken before the fourth cycle of nivolumab. The CDR3 DNA follows: TGTGCCTGGAGCGCAAACAGGGAGCAGTTCTTC. Protein product: CAWSANREQFF.